This T cell receptor (beta chain) stems from a study of post-analysis software for immune sequencing data. Tagging with unique molecular identifiers was a feature of the TCR beta cDNA libraries. Each CDR3 protein is one row after TCRdb ran MiXCR on the PCR reads. Among about 460,000 distinct CDR3 sequences listed, approximately 46% were seen once. Study findings and constraints: Patients used roughly five TRBV segments, including TRBV5-6, TRBV5-1 and TRBV20-1, more often than controls.

V lost 5 bases and J lost 6, with 8 bases in between. CDR3 length: 11 residues. Per germline, CDR1 MDHEN and CDR2 SYDVKM. As to this clonotype: As yet, its antigen is unknown.

The origin of this receptor is a girl aged 10-17 years with multiple sclerosis. The source material was blood. The chain recombines TRBV28 with TRBJ2-7; D not certain. Written as DNA, the CDR3 is TGTGCCAGCAGTATCCTGGGCGAGCAGTACTTC. Translated, it gives CASSILGEQYF.